Listed below are T cell receptor beta chains from one sample, sequenced in a study of TIL therapy for anti-PD-1-resistant metastatic lung cancer. Sequencing used immunoSEQ multiplex PCR; TCRdb keeps in-frame clones, though not all of them. There are 45,000 to 60,000 clones in the sample; about two thirds occur only once, and 5.6% lies in the top ten. This material consisted of tumor tissue, taken at baseline. These receptor sequences come from a person between 25 and 79 years old with non-small cell lung cancer. Each CDR3 is given with its conserved first and last residue.

V gene: TRBV5-4; J gene: TRBJ2-1; CDR3 protein: CASSSYGEQFF
V gene: TRBV10-1; J gene: TRBJ2-7; CDR3 protein: CASSDPRLAGGRNEQYF
V gene: TRBV5-1; J gene: TRBJ1-4; CDR3 protein: CASSPGAGAEKLFF
V gene: TRBV27; J gene: TRBJ2-7; CDR3 protein: CASSLWTSGGPGEQYF
V gene: TRBV28; J gene: TRBJ2-7; CDR3 protein: CASSQPYEQYF
V gene: TRBV4-1; J gene: TRBJ2-6; CDR3 protein: CASSQESGAGANVLTF
V gene: TRBV7-2; J gene: TRBJ2-2; CDR3 protein: CASSSGQNTGELFF
V gene: TRBV5-4; J gene: TRBJ2-6; CDR3 protein: CASSPDGGAGANVLTF
V gene: TRBV9; J gene: TRBJ2-3; CDR3 protein: CASSVRAGGGSPDTQYF
V gene: TRBV4-3; J gene: TRBJ2-3; CDR3 protein: CASSPSGAGTSDTQYF
V gene: TRBV21-1; J gene: TRBJ2-5; CDR3 protein: CASSKKGWDRGPRNQETQYF
V gene: TRBV5-4; J gene: TRBJ2-3; CDR3 protein: CASSFTPGLAWTDTQYF
V gene: TRBV30; J gene: TRBJ1-4; CDR3 protein: CAWSQVYEKLFF
V gene: TRBV6-6; J gene: TRBJ2-7; CDR3 protein: CASSYGGSQFEQYF
V gene: TRBV11-2; J gene: TRBJ2-5; CDR3 protein: CASSQGTGHWETQYF
V gene: TRBV19; J gene: TRBJ2-7; CDR3 protein: CASTSRLPEEQYF
V gene: TRBV15; J gene: TRBJ2-1; CDR3 protein: CATSRDGGNNEQFF
V gene: TRBV11-2; J gene: TRBJ1-5; CDR3 protein: CASSYGIVGMNQPQHF
V gene: TRBV30; J gene: TRBJ1-6; CDR3 protein: CAWSVQGTRGSYNSPLHF
V gene: TRBV7-9; J gene: TRBJ1-2; CDR3 protein: CASSLTGTANYGYTF
V gene: TRBV4-3; J gene: TRBJ2-1; CDR3 protein: CASSQAQGAGGNEQFF
V gene: TRBV7-9; J gene: TRBJ1-4; CDR3 protein: CASRATNEKLFF
V gene: TRBV6-6; J gene: TRBJ1-6; CDR3 protein: CASSLGGRNSPLHF
V gene: TRBV6-5; J gene: TRBJ1-4; CDR3 protein: CASRRRGTYEGELFF
V gene: TRBV4-3; J gene: TRBJ1-1; CDR3 protein: CASSRASNTEAFF
V gene: TRBV29-1; J gene: TRBJ1-4; CDR3 protein: CSVPGQHNEKLFF
V gene: TRBV28; J gene: TRBJ1-4; CDR3 protein: CASSLRTGVGEKLFF
V gene: TRBV6-5; J gene: TRBJ2-1; CDR3 protein: CASGPLGLEQFF
V gene: TRBV9; J gene: TRBJ2-3; CDR3 protein: CASSVAQELDTQYF
V gene: TRBV30; J gene: TRBJ1-5; CDR3 protein: CASSSGRGQPQHF
V gene: TRBV18; J gene: TRBJ1-2; CDR3 protein: CASSPRPPPNYGYTF
V gene: TRBV27; J gene: TRBJ2-7; CDR3 protein: CASSLTGPVGEQYF
V gene: TRBV19; J gene: TRBJ1-2; CDR3 protein: CASTPDRAGYGYTF
V gene: TRBV27; J gene: TRBJ2-5; CDR3 protein: CASSSGTSASQETQYF
V gene: TRBV6-5; J gene: TRBJ2-7; CDR3 protein: CASSYGSASYEQYF
V gene: TRBV7-2; J gene: TRBJ1-5; CDR3 protein: CASSPPGRVSNQPQHF
V gene: TRBV6-6; J gene: TRBJ1-5; CDR3 protein: CASRLGTGVQPQHF
V gene: TRBV6-1; J gene: TRBJ2-2; CDR3 protein: CASSAAGSGTGELFF
V gene: TRBV9; J gene: TRBJ1-6; CDR3 protein: CASSADGRMGRPLHF
V gene: TRBV7-2; J gene: TRBJ2-3; CDR3 protein: CASVSSGRTTDTQYF
V gene: TRBV10-2; J gene: TRBJ1-2; CDR3 protein: CASSPPWDYGYTF
V gene: TRBV12-5; J gene: TRBJ2-1; CDR3 protein: CASGIAGYNEQFF
V gene: TRBV29-1; J gene: TRBJ2-3; CDR3 protein: CSVSSDTQYF
V gene: TRBV4-2; J gene: TRBJ2-1; CDR3 protein: CASSHSSYSYNEQFF
V gene: TRBV7-9; J gene: TRBJ2-2; CDR3 protein: CASSFGLAGKVGELFF
V gene: TRBV30; J gene: TRBJ1-3; CDR3 protein: CAWRAGLISSGNTIYF
V gene: TRBV4-3; J gene: TRBJ2-3; CDR3 protein: CASSQRVSSGMGDTQYF
V gene: TRBV7-9; J gene: TRBJ1-5; CDR3 protein: CASKDRVSNQPQHF
V gene: TRBV6-5; J gene: TRBJ1-1; CDR3 protein: CASSYRGTGEAFF
V gene: TRBV29-1; J gene: TRBJ2-1; CDR3 protein: CSVEYSEFF